This record covers a single T cell receptor beta chain. The data were obtained in a study of blood T cell repertoires in COVID-19. Across the study: The United States, Italy and Spain were the sources of the acute and convalescent COVID-19 samples.

As processed by the authors: Estimation of nucleated cell counts relied on the amplification of reference gene primers. Assay used: immunoSEQ multiplex PCR; TCRdb lists only in-frame clones, some missing. The DNA gave D and trimming, while V, J and clone size come from that table. The sample comprises roughly 8,500 clones, approximately 86% of which are singletons, and 8.3% rests with the top ten. The length of the CDR3 is 15 residues. Germline V CDR1 and CDR2: MDHEN, SYDVKM. The V and J ends lost 3 bases and 2 bases respectively, with 14 bases between them. The rearrangement joins TRBV28 to TRBJ2-7; D gene ambiguous. The sample was peripheral blood. The TCR was taken from a human donor in a cohort sampled during active COVID-19. The CDR3 here is CASSFSSVVPYEQYF. The DNA of the CDR3 is TGTGCCAGCAGTTTCAGTTCTGTTGTTCCCTACGAGCAGTACTTC.